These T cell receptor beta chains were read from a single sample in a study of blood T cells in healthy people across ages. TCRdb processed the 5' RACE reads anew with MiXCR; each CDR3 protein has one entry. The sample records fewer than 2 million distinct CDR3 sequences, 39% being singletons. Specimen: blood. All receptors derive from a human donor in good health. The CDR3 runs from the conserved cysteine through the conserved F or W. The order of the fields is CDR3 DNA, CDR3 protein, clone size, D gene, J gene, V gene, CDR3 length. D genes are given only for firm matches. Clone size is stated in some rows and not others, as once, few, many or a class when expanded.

TGTGCCAGCAAACCACAGGGGGTTGACGAGCAGTACTTC CASKPQGVDEQYF few TRBD1 TRBJ2-7 TRBV25-1 13
TGTGCCAGCACCTCAGGGGGCCTGGGTGAAGCTTTCTTT CASTSGGLGEAFF NA TRBD1 TRBJ1-1 TRBV12-3/TRBV12-4 13
TGCGCCAGCAGCCTCCGGTCTACAGAAGCATATAATTCACCCCTCCACTTT CASSLRSTEAYNSPLHF NA NA TRBJ1-6 TRBV4-3 17
TGTGCCACCAGCAGAGCCGGATCCTACAATGAGCAGTTCTTC CATSRAGSYNEQFF many NA TRBJ2-1 TRBV15 14
TGTGCCACCTTACAATTCCAGGGCCCCCTCAATTCACCCCTCCACTTT CATLQFQGPLNSPLHF few NA TRBJ1-6 TRBV15 16
TGTGCCCGGACAAATGGGGAGCCCTACAATGAGCAGTTCTTC CARTNGEPYNEQFF NA NA TRBJ2-1 TRBV13 14
TGTGCCAGCAGCGCCGGGACTAGCGGGGGGTTGAAGACCCAGTACTTC CASSAGTSGGLKTQYF NA TRBD2 TRBJ2-5 TRBV9 16
TGTGCTAGTGGTTTTCAGGAAACTGAGCTTCTTATTCCCTACGAGCAGTACTTC CASGFQETELLIPYEQYF few NA TRBJ2-7 TRBV12-5 18
TGTGCCAGCAGCCACCAACCCGCAGGGACAGGGGAATCCGTTGCCAAAAACATTCAGTACTTC CASSHQPAGTGESVAKNIQYF few TRBD1 TRBJ2-4 TRBV9 21
TGCAGTGCTACGGGACAGGGAGTAACTGGTCGAGAGCAGTACTTC CSATGQGVTGREQYF few TRBD1 TRBJ2-7 TRBV20-1 15
TGTGCCAGCAGCCAAGCGGGACGCGTCGGACAGTACTTC CASSQAGRVGQYF NA TRBD2 TRBJ2-5 TRBV11-2 13